Below are 26 T cell receptor beta chains sequenced from a single sample in a study of T cells in Graves' hyperthyroidism and ophthalmopathy. TCR beta CDR3 region amplification was performed from RNA transcripts. First-round RT-PCR of the TCR CDR3 relied on the HTBI primer set. One entry per CDR3 protein, called by TCRdb with MiXCR from the multiplex PCR reads. The sample holds 380,000 or so distinct CDR3 sequences, about 13% seen once. Sequenced: blood. Receptors originate from a man between 25 and 39 years old with Graves' hyperthyroidism that later progressed to Graves' ophthalmopathy.

The rearrangement joins TRBV7-9 to TRBJ1-1, with D unresolved. The CDR3 is 12 residues long. Germline CDR1 and CDR2: SEHNR and FQNEAQ (reference sequence). With 5 bases removed from V and 4 bases from J, the gap between germline ends came to 8 bases. The CDR3, as DNA: TGTGCCAGCAGCACGGCGGCCACTGAAGCTTTCTTT. This sequence encodes CASSTAATEAFF.

This clonotype showed up many times. The chain is built from TRBV12-3 or TRBV12-4 and TRBJ2-7, with 9 positions matching TRBD1. The CDR3 extends over 14 amino acids. V dropped 5 bases and J dropped 5; count of bases not matched to a gene: 7. CDR3 DNA: TGTGCCAGCAGTCCACAGGGGGCGGTCAACGAGCAGTACTTC. Its protein is CASSPQGAVNEQYF.

This clonotype was recorded a few times. V gene TRBV6-5 combines with J gene TRBJ1-6, with D maybe TRBD1 (6 bases). The CDR3 covers 15 residues. Germline CDR1 reads MNHEY; CDR2 reads SVGAGI. V dropped 0 bases and J dropped 6 bases, with 9 bases sitting between them. The CDR3: CASSYSAGANSPLHF. CDR3 nucleotide sequence: TGTGCCAGCAGTTACTCGGCAGGGGCTAATTCACCCCTCCACTTT.

This chain joins TRBV3-1 and TRBJ1-1, with D perhaps matching TRBD1 (5 bases). V was clipped by 2 bases and J by 11 bases, with 15 bases between them. The germline V gene has CDR1 LGHDT and CDR2 YNNKEL (reference sequence). The CDR3 is 13 residues long. The CDR3 region has the DNA TGTGCCAGCAGCCAAAGGGGAGGACCGGGCGCTTTCTTT. It is translated as CASSQRGGPGAFF.

This clonotype has ten or more counts. The chain has TRBV28 and TRBJ1-1, with D unclear. The V end lost 5 bases, the J end lost 0 bases, and 7 bases lay between the germline ends. This CDR3 comprises 13 residues. Per the germline V gene, CDR1 is MDHEN and CDR2 is SYDVKM. The CDR3 DNA reads TGTGCCAGCAGTCGGCAGATGAACACTGAAGCTTTCTTT. Amino acids: CASSRQMNTEAFF.

The CDR3 is CASSATGDKGNIQYF. The CDR3 DNA reads as TGTGCCAGCAGTGCTACAGGGGATAAGGGAAACATTCAGTACTTC. The chain uses TRBV25-1 and TRBJ2-4, with 7 positions matching TRBD1. CDR3 length: 15 residues. J gave up 6 bases and V 4 bases, and 9 bases lay outside the gene matches. Germline V gene data show CDR1 as MGHDK and CDR2 as SYGVNS.

This clonotype occurred a few times. The chain uses TRBV28 and TRBJ2-1; D is possibly TRBD1 or TRBD2 (5 bases each). Trimming took 8 bases from V and 8 from J, leaving 16 bases between them. The CDR3 extends over 13 amino acids. The germline CDR1 and CDR2 sequences are MDHEN and SYDVKM. The CDR3 DNA sequence: TGTGCCAGCGAGGGGCAGGCTGACCATGAGCAGTTCTTC. Translating gives CASEGQADHEQFF.

The sample holds many counts of this clonotype. The chain is built from TRBV6-1 and TRBJ1-5; no firm D call. In germline, CDR1 is MNHNS, CDR2 SASEGT. The V and J ends lost 1 base and 5 bases respectively, with 9 bases between them. CDR3 length equals 14 residues. The CDR3 nucleotides read TGTGCCAGCAGTGAAGGCTGGGGAGATCAGCCCCAGCATTTT. Translation gives CASSEGWGDQPQHF.

This clonotype was detected only a few times. CDR3 sequence: CASSQMKRGGLDTQYF. In nucleotides, the CDR3 is TGTGCCAGCAGCCAGATGAAGCGGGGGGGCTTAGATACGCAGTATTTT. V is TRBV3-1 and J is TRBJ2-3; 10 nucleotides line up with TRBD2. V lost 3 bases and J lost 5; bases outside the gene matches: 8. Per the germline V gene, CDR1 is LGHDT and CDR2 is YNNKEL (reference sequence). The CDR3 loop spans 16 amino acids.

Ten or more counts support this clonotype. The rearrangement joins TRBV11-2 to TRBJ1-1; 8 nucleotides agree with TRBD1. This CDR3 is 15 amino acids long. The germline V gene encodes CDR1 SGHAT and CDR2 FQNNGV. V shed 5 bases and J 1 base; nucleotides not matched to a gene: 6. The DNA of the CDR3 is TGTGCCAGCAGCCCGCAGGGGGCTCGGAACACTGAAGCTTTCTTT. The encoded protein is CASSPQGARNTEAFF.

This clonotype was recorded at least ten times. V gene TRBV6-1 combines with J gene TRBJ1-5; TRBD1 matches at 7 bases. This CDR3 comprises 20 residues. Germline V gene sequence: CDR1 MNHNS, CDR2 SASEGT. V lost 1 base to trimming and J lost 4 bases; unmatched junction nucleotides: 19. CDR3 in amino acids: CASSEVFPNRGREKNQPQHF. CDR3 DNA: TGTGCCAGCAGTGAAGTTTTTCCTAACAGGGGCAGAGAAAAGAATCAGCCCCAGCATTTT.

This clonotype occurred many times. This chain connects TRBV7-2 to TRBJ2-5, with D maybe TRBD2 (7 bases). The CDR3 contains 11 residues. Germline lookup yields CDR1 SGHTA and CDR2 FQGNSA. The V and J ends lost 5 bases and 9 bases respectively, with 10 bases between them. CDR3 coding DNA: TGTGCCAGCAGCCAAGGGGGGGCCCAGTACTTC. It codes for CASSQGGAQYF.

This clonotype was recorded many times. This rearrangement joins TRBV7-8 to TRBJ1-5; the D gene is possibly TRBD1 (5 bases). V lost 3 bases to trimming and J lost 10 bases, with 13 bases between them. CDR1 SGHVS and CDR2 FQNEAQ come from the germline V gene. The CDR3 covers 13 residues. In nucleotides, the CDR3 is TGTGCCAGCAGCTTCAATTCAGGGAAACCCCAGCATTTT. This codes for CASSFNSGKPQHF. Full variable domain (remainder filled in from reference TRBV7-8 and TRBJ1-5): GAGVSQSPRYKVAKRGQDVALRCDPISGHVSLFWYQQALGQGPEFLTYFQNEAQLDKSGLPSDRFFAERPEGSVSTLKIQRTQQEDSAVYLCASSFNSGKPQHFGDGTRLSIL.

V usage is TRBV27 and J usage is TRBJ1-1; D unresolved. The V and J ends lost 3 bases and 1 base respectively, with 9 bases between them. Looked up from germline, CDR1 is MNHEY and CDR2 is SMNVEV (reference sequence). The CDR3 sequence is 14 residues long. DNA for the CDR3: TGTGCCAGCAGTTTCCCGGGAGGGAACACTGAAGCTTTCTTT. Its translation: CASSFPGGNTEAFF.

This clonotype has ten or more counts. The chain joins TRBV12-5 to TRBJ2-5, with 7 positions matching TRBD2. Germline V gene lookup returns CDR1 LGHNT and CDR2 FRNRAP. The CDR3 consists of 16 residues. V gave up 4 bases and J gave up 2 bases; unmatched junction bases: 10. Here the CDR3 DNA reads TGTGCTAGTGGTTCGCAACGGGCGGGGGTGCAAGAGACCCAGTACTTC. Translation gives CASGSQRAGVQETQYF.

This clonotype was found many times. The chain combines TRBV7-9 with TRBJ2-1; 10 bases line up with TRBD2. CDR3 size: 17 residues. Per germline, CDR1 SEHNR and CDR2 FQNEAQ (reference sequence). After removal of 0 bases from V and 7 bases from J, the junction contained 9 bases not matched to a gene. CDR3 bases: TGTGCCAGCAGCTTAGCCCCAGCGGGGGGGCCGGGAAATGAGCAGTTCTTC. Encoded protein: CASSLAPAGGPGNEQFF.

This clonotype has more than one count but fewer than ten. J is TRBJ1-4 and V is TRBV10-1; D is ambiguous. The germline CDR1 and CDR2 sequences are WNHNN and SYGVQD (reference sequence). The V and J ends lost 4 bases and 3 bases respectively, with 12 bases between them. The CDR3 has 15 amino acids. CDR3 coding DNA: TGCGCCAGCAGTGGGACTCGCGGACCTAATGAAAAACTGTTTTTT. Encoded protein: CASSGTRGPNEKLFF.

The sample holds a few counts of this clonotype. The DNA for the CDR3 is TGTGCCAGCCGGGGGGTTGGCACAGATACGCAGTATTTT. It codes for CASRGVGTDTQYF. This chain links TRBV28 with TRBJ2-3, with TRBD2 matching over 7 bases. This CDR3 contains 13 residues. The V gene's germline CDR1 is MDHEN and CDR2 SYDVKM. V lost 8 bases, J lost 1 base, and 3 bases stayed unmatched. Filled out from reference TRBV28 and TRBJ2-3, the complete variable domain reads DVKVTQSSRYLVKRTGEKVFLECVQDMDHENMFWYRQDPGLGLRLIYFSYDVKMKEKGDIPEGYSVSREKKERFSLILESASTNQTSMYLCASRGVGTDTQYFGPGTRLTVL.

This rearrangement joins TRBV12-5 to TRBJ1-6; a possible D gene is TRBD1 (6 bases). Germline V CDR1 and CDR2: LGHNT, FRNRAP. CDR3 length: 15 residues. Trimming removed 6 bases at V and 10 bases at J, with 19 bases between. CDR3 region: CASGPGQSLKSPLHF. The CDR3 nucleotides read TGTGCTAGTGGCCCCGGACAGAGCCTAAAATCACCCCTCCACTTT.

This clonotype was detected many times. The V call is TRBV2, the J call TRBJ2-6, with no clear D. The CDR3 contains 14 residues. CDR1 is SNHLY, CDR2 FYNNEI, per germline. With 3 bases removed from V and 3 bases from J, the gap between germline ends came to 6 bases. The CDR3: CASSEGFGANVLTF. The CDR3 DNA reads as TGTGCCAGCAGTGAGGGGTTTGGGGCCAACGTCCTGACTTTC. Using reference TRBV2 and TRBJ2-6 for the parts outside the CDR3, the full variable domain is EPEVTQTPSHQVTQMGQEVILRCVPISNHLYFYWYRQILGQKVEFLVSFYNNEISEKSEIFDDQFSVERPDGSNFTLKIRSTKLEDSAMYFCASSEGFGANVLTFGAGSRLTVL.

The chain recombines TRBV20-1 with TRBJ2-7; no definite D call. Between the trimmed V and J ends, which lost 3 bases and 3 bases, there was a span of 9 bases. This CDR3 has 12 residues. Germline V lookup: CDR1 DFQATT, CDR2 SNEGSKA (reference sequence). The CDR3 sequence is CSARRRGYEQYF. DNA for the CDR3: TGCAGTGCTAGGAGGAGAGGCTACGAGCAGTACTTC.

This clonotype was detected ten times or more. V and J are TRBV18 and TRBJ1-1; D is undetermined. Per the germline V gene, CDR1 is KGHSH and CDR2 is LQKENI. This CDR3 is built from 13 residues. V was clipped by 3 bases and J by 4 bases, with 9 bases between them. CDR3 amino acids: CASSPGFPTEAFF. The CDR3 coding sequence is TGTGCCAGCTCACCCGGGTTCCCCACTGAAGCTTTCTTT.

This clonotype came up many times. The rearrangement joins TRBV20-1 to TRBJ2-7, with 8 bases matching TRBD2. This CDR3 is 15 amino acids long. V shed 0 bases, J shed 7 bases, and the junction held 11 bases outside the gene matches. CDR1 is DFQATT, CDR2 SNEGSKA, per germline (reference sequence). The CDR3 DNA is TGCAGTGCTAGAGATGACGGGCGGGGGGCAGGAGAGCAGTACTTC. This translates into CSARDDGRGAGEQYF.

This clonotype occurred many times. This rearrangement joins TRBV2 to TRBJ2-6, with 8 bases matching TRBD1. CDR1 is SNHLY, CDR2 FYNNEI, per germline. The J segment lost 4 bases and the V segment lost 8 bases, leaving 4 bases of the junction unmatched. The CDR3 covers 14 residues. CDR3 coding DNA: TGTGCCAGCTTGACAGGGGACGGGGCCAACGTCCTGACTTTC. Translating gives CASLTGDGANVLTF.

This clonotype was picked up many times. This chain uses TRBV24-1 with TRBJ2-1, with 13 positions matching TRBD2. The CDR3 has 17 residues. V lost 7 bases to trimming and J lost 0 bases; unmatched junction nucleotides: 5. Germline CDR1 is KGHDR and CDR2 is SFDVKD. The CDR3 region is CATSGLAGAYSYNEQFF. The DNA of the CDR3 is TGTGCCACCAGCGGACTAGCGGGGGCCTACTCCTACAATGAGCAGTTCTTC.

The chain combines TRBV11-3 with TRBJ1-6; tentative D call: TRBD1 (6 bases). Trimming cost V 2 bases and J 8 bases, with 22 bases left between them. Germline CDR1 reads SGHNT; CDR2 reads YENEEA. CDR3 size: 18 residues. The chain's CDR3 is CASSLRMGAGLKDSPLHF. CDR3 nucleotides: TGTGCCAGCAGCTTAAGAATGGGGGCCGGGTTGAAGGATTCACCCCTCCACTTT.